One and the same sample provided the 10 T cell receptor beta chains below, sequenced in a study of blood T cell repertoires in COVID-19. Generated by immunoSEQ multiplex PCR, the TCRdb table keeps only in-frame clones and is missing some. The sample contains about 200,000 clones, about 86% of which appear only once. Sequencing was carried out using PBMCs or T cells enriched from blood (not recorded which). These receptors were collected from a woman aged 25 to 39 who had been exposed to COVID-19.

CDR3 in amino acids: CASSFNGEYSPLHF. In DNA, the CDR3 is TGTGCCAGCAGCTTTAATGGGGAGTATTCACCCCTCCACTTT. The rearrangement uses TRBV5-5 and TRBJ1-6; D not certain. V was trimmed by 2 bases and J by 8 bases, leaving 11 bases between them. CDR1 and CDR2 (germline): SGHKS, YYEKEE (reference sequence). CDR3 length equals 14 residues.

This chain joins TRBV30 and TRBJ1-1, with no clear D. Germline values: CDR1 GTSNPN, CDR2 SVGIG (reference sequence). V gave up 0 bases and J gave up 6 bases, with 5 bases separating them. The CDR3 extends over 11 amino acids. The CDR3 loop is CAWSVLAEAFF. For the CDR3, the DNA is TGTGCCTGGAGTGTATTAGCTGAAGCTTTCTTT.

The chain is built from TRBV2 and TRBJ2-1; 7 nucleotides align to TRBD2. CDR3 length equals 15 residues. Germline V gene sequence: CDR1 SNHLY, CDR2 FYNNEI. With 8 bases clipped from V and 0 bases from J, the junction kept 7 bases outside the gene matches. The CDR3 DNA reads TGTGCCAGCTCCTCCGGGGGGACCTCCTACAATGAGCAGTTCTTC. As protein: CASSSGGTSYNEQFF. The whole variable domain, filled in from reference TRBV2 and TRBJ2-1, reads EPEVTQTPSHQVTQMGQEVILRCVPISNHLYFYWYRQILGQKVEFLVSFYNNEISEKSEIFDDQFSVERPDGSNFTLKIRSTKLEDSAMYFCASSSGGTSYNEQFFGPGTRLTVL.

The rearrangement uses TRBV5-6 and TRBJ1-2; weak D call: TRBD1 (6 bases). The germline V gene has CDR1 SGHDT and CDR2 YYEEEE. Trimming stripped 6 bases from V and 3 bases from J, with 15 bases between. The CDR3 runs 14 residues. The CDR3 reads CASTRTGTDYGYTF. The CDR3 DNA reads TGTGCCAGCACCCGAACAGGGACCGACTATGGCTACACCTTC.

Notes on this clone: Other DNA sequences in the sample encode the same CDR3. The chain is built from TRBV24-1 and TRBJ2-1; 9 bases line up with TRBD2. This CDR3 comprises 17 residues. The V gene's germline CDR1 is KGHDR and CDR2 SFDVKD. After removal of 2 bases from V and 2 bases from J, the junction contained 6 bases not matched to a gene. CDR3 loop: CATSDSSLAGAYNEQFF. The CDR3 coding sequence is TGTGCCACCAGTGATTCCTCCTTAGCGGGGGCCTACAATGAGCAGTTCTTC.

The chain joins TRBV6-5 to TRBJ1-2, with 7 positions matching TRBD1. Germline CDR1 reads MNHEY; CDR2 reads SVGAGI. The V and J ends lost 6 bases and 4 bases, in that order; junction bases with no gene match: 5. The CDR3 runs to 13 residues. The CDR3 nucleotides are TGTGCCAGCAGGATGGGACAGCTCTATGGCTACACCTTC. Protein product: CASRMGQLYGYTF.

CDR3 residues: CASSPSGGPLNEQFF. The CDR3 coding sequence is TGCGCCAGCAGCCCTAGCGGGGGGCCCCTCAATGAGCAGTTCTTC. V gene TRBV5-1 combines with J gene TRBJ2-1; TRBD2 agrees at 11 bases. From germline, CDR1 is SGHRS and CDR2 YFSETQ. This CDR3 is 15 amino acids long. Trimming removed 4 bases from V and 6 bases from J; junction bases left unmatched: 6.

The chain is built from TRBV30 and TRBJ1-5; TRBD1 matches 7 bases. The length of the CDR3 is 13 residues. Per germline, CDR1 GTSNPN and CDR2 SVGIG (reference sequence). With 3 bases clipped from V and 5 bases from J, the junction kept 4 bases outside the gene matches. The CDR3 spells CAWRRGLDQPQHF. CDR3 coding DNA: TGTGCCTGGAGAAGGGGGCTCGATCAGCCCCAGCATTTT.

J is TRBJ2-7 and V is TRBV5-4, with 7 bases that match TRBD2. Germline V gene lookup returns CDR1 SGHNT and CDR2 YYREEE (reference sequence). V trimming: 0 bases; J trimming: 6 bases; junction bases outside the gene matches: 9. The CDR3 extends over 15 amino acids. CDR3 region: CASSLEPSGVREQYF. CDR3 DNA sequence: TGTGCCAGCAGCTTGGAGCCTAGCGGTGTACGCGAGCAGTACTTC. Supplemented by reference TRBV5-4 and TRBJ2-7, the full variable domain reads ETGVTQSPTHLIKTRGQQVTLRCSSQSGHNTVSWYQQALGQGPQFIFQYYREEENGRGNFPPRFSGLQFPNYSSELNVNALELDDSALYLCASSLEPSGVREQYFGPGTRLTVT.

The rearrangement uses TRBV3-1 (or the pseudogene TRBV3-2) and TRBJ2-5; 12 bases agree with TRBD1. Germline V CDR1 and CDR2: LGHDT, YNNKEL (reference sequence). This CDR3 comprises 17 residues. V gave up 1 base and J gave up 4 bases; unmatched junction bases: 7. The CDR3 sequence: CASSQVYRDRGPETQYF. CDR3 in DNA: TGTGCCAGCAGCCAAGTATACAGGGACAGGGGGCCAGAGACCCAGTACTTC.